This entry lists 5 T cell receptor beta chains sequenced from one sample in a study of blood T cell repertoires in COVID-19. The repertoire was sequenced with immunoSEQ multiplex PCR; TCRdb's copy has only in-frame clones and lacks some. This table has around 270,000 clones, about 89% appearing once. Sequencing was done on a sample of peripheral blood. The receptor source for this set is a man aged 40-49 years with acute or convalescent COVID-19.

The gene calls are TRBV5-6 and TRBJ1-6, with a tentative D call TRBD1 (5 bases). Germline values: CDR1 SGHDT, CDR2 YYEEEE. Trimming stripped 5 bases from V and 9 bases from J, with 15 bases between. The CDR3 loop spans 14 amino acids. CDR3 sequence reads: CASRTGGTASPLHF. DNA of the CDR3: TGTGCCAGCAGGACGGGGGGAACAGCTTCACCCCTCCACTTT.

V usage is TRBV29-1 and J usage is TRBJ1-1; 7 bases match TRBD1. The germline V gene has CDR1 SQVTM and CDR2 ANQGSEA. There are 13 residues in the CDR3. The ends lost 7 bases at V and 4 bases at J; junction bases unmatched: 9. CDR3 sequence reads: CSGSRGLGTEAFF. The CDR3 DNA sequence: TGCAGCGGGAGCAGGGGGTTGGGCACTGAAGCTTTCTTT. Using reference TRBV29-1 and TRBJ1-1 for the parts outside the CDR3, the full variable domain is SAVISQKPSRDICQRGTSLTIQCQVDSQVTMMFWYRQQPGQSLTLIATANQGSEATYESGFVIDKFPISRPNLTFSTLTVSNMSPEDSSIYLCSGSRGLGTEAFFGQGTRLTVV.

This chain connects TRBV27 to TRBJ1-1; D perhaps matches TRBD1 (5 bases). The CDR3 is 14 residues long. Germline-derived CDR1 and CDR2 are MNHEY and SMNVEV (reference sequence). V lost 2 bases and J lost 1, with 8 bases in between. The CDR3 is CASSLGAPNTEAFF. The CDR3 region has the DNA TGTGCCAGCAGTTTAGGGGCACCGAACACTGAAGCTTTCTTT.

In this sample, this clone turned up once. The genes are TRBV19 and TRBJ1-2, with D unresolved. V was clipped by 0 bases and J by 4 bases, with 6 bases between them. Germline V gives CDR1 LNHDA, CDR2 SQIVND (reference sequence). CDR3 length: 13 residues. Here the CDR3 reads CASSIDLVYGYTF. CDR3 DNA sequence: TGTGCCAGTAGTATAGATCTTGTCTATGGCTACACCTTC.

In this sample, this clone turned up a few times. The DNA of the CDR3 is TGCGCCAGCAGCTTGACAGGGCTTCTCACAGATACGCAGTATTTT. It yields the protein CASSLTGLLTDTQYF. The V call is TRBV5-1, the J call TRBJ2-3; possibly TRBD1 for D (6 bases). The ends were cut back, 1 base at V and 2 bases at J, with 11 bases in the middle. The germline V gene has CDR1 SGHRS and CDR2 YFSETQ. This CDR3 spans 15 amino acids. Based on the CDR3 plus reference TRBV5-1 and TRBJ2-3, the full variable domain is KAGVTQTPRYLIKTRGQQVTLSCSPISGHRSVSWYQQTPGQGLQFLFEYFSETQRNKGNFPGRFSGRQFSNSRSEMNVSTLELGDSALYLCASSLTGLLTDTQYFGPGTRLTVL.